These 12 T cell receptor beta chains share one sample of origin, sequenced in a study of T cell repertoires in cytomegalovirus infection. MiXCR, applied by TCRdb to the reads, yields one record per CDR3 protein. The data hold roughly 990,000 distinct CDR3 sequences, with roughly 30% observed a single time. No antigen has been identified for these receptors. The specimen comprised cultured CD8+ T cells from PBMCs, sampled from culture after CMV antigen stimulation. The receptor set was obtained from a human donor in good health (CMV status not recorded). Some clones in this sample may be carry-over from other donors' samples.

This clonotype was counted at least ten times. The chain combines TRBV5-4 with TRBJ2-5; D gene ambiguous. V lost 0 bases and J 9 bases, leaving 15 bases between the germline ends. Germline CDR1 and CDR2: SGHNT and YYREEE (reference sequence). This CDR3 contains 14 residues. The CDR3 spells CASSLAGAVTAQYF. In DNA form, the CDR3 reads TGTGCCAGCAGCTTGGCCGGAGCCGTCACGGCCCAGTACTTC.

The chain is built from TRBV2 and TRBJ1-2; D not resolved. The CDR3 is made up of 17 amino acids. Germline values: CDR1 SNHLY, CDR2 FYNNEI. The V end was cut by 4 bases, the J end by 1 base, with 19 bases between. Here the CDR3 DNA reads TGTGCCAGCAGTGGGGTGTCACAAGGCAGATTTAACTATGGCTACACCTTC. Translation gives CASSGVSQGRFNYGYTF.

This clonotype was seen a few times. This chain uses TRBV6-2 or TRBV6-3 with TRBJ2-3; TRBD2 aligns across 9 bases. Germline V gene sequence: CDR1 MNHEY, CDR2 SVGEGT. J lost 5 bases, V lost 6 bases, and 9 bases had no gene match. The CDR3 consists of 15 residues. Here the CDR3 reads CASSRLSGGGDTQYF. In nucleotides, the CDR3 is TGTGCCAGCAGCCGACTTAGCGGGGGAGGAGATACGCAGTATTTT.

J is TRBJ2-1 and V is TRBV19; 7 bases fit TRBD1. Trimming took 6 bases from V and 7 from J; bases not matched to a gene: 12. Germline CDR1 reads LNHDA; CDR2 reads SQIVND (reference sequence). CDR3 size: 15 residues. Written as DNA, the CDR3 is TGTGCCAGTAGGGAATTAGGGGGCATCGCGAATGAGCAGTTCTTC. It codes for CASRELGGIANEQFF.

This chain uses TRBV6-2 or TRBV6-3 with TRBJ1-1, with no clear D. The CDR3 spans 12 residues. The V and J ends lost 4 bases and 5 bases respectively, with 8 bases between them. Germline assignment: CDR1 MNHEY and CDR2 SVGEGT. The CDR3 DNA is TGTGCCAGCAGTTCGGTGGATACTGAAGCTTTCTTT. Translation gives CASSSVDTEAFF.

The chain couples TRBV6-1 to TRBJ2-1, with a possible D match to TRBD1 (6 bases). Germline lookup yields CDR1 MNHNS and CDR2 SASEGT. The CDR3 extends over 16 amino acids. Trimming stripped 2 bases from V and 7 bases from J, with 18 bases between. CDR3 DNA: TGTGCCAGCAGTGAACTTGGGCCAGGGGAGCGGAATGAGCAGTTCTTC. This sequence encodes CASSELGPGERNEQFF.

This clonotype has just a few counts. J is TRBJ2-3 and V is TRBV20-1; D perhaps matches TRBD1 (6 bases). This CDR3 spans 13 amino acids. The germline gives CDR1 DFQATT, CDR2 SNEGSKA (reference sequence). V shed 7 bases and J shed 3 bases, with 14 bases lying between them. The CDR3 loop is CSVDGRGTDTQYF. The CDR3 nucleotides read TGCAGTGTGGACGGCAGGGGAACAGATACGCAGTATTTT.

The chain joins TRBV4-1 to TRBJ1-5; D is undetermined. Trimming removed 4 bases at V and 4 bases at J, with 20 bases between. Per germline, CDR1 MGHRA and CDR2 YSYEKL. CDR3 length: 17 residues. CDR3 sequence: CASSPDRRARGNQPQHF. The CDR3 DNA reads TGCGCCAGCAGCCCTGACCGTAGGGCCCGAGGGAATCAGCCCCAGCATTTT.

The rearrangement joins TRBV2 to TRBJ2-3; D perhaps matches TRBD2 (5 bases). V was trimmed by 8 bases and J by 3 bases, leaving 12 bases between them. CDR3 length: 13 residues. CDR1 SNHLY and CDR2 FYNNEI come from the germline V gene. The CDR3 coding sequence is TGTGCCAGCGGCGGGTTTTTTACAGATACGCAGTATTTT. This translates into CASGGFFTDTQYF.

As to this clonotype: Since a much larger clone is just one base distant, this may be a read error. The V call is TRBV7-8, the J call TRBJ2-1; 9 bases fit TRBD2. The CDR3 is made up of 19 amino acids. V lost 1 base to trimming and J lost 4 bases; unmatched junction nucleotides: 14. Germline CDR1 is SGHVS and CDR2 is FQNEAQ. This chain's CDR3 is CASSLDRRGGSLQYNEQFF. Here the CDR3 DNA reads TGTGCCAGCAGCTTAGATCGGCGGGGGGGCAGTTTGCAGTACAATGAGCAGTTCTTC. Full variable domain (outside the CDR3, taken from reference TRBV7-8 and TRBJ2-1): GAGVSQSPRYKVAKRGQDVALRCDPISGHVSLFWYQQALGQGPEFLTYFQNEAQLDKSGLPSDRFFAERPEGSVSTLKIQRTQQEDSAVYLCASSLDRRGGSLQYNEQFFGPGTRLTVL.

The CDR3 spells CASRGTSGNSYEQYV. In nucleotides, the CDR3 is TGTGCCAGCAGGGGGACTAGCGGTAACTCCTACGAGCAGTACGTC. V is TRBV2 and J is TRBJ2-7, with 11 bases fitting TRBD2. The V gene's germline CDR1 is SNHLY and CDR2 FYNNEI. The CDR3 spans 15 residues. With V trimmed by 6 bases and J by 0 bases, 4 bases remained unmatched.

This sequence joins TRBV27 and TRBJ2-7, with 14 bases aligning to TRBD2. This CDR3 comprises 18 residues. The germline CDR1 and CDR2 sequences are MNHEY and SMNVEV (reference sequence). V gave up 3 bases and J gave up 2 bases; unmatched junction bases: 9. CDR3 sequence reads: CASSFLTGLAGGPYEQYF. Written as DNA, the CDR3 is TGTGCCAGCAGTTTCCTCACCGGACTAGCGGGGGGACCCTACGAGCAGTACTTC.